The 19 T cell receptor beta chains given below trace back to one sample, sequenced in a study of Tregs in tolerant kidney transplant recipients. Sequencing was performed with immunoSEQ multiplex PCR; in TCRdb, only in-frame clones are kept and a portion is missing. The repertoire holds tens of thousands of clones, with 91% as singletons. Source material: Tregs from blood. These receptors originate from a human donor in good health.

CDR3 loop: CASSPGLAGETQYF. For the CDR3, the DNA is TGTGCCAGCTCGCCCGGACTAGCCGGGGAGACCCAGTACTTC. The J gene is TRBJ2-5, the V gene TRBV18, with 8 bases fitting TRBD2. The CDR3 length is 14 residues. CDR1 and CDR2 from the germline V gene are KGHSH and LQKENI. V lost 6 bases to trimming and J lost 5 bases; unmatched junction nucleotides: 8.

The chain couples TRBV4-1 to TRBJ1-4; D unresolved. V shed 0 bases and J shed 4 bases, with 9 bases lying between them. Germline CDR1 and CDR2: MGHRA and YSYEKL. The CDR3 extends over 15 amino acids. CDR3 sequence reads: CASSQDPGINEKLFF. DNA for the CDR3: TGCGCCAGCAGCCAAGATCCCGGCATTAATGAAAAACTGTTTTTT.

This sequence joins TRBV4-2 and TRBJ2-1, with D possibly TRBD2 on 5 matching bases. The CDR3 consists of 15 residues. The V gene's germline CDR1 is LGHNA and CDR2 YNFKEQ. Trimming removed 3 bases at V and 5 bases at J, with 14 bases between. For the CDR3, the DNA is TGTGCCAGCAGCCAGGAGGTAGGGCTCCACAATGAGCAGTTCTTC. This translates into CASSQEVGLHNEQFF.

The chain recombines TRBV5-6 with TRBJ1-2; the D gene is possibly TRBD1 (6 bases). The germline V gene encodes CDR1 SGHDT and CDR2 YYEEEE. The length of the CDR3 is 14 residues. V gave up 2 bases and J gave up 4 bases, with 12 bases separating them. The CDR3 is CASSFGGGGYGYTF. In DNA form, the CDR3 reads TGTGCCAGCAGCTTTGGAGGGGGTGGCTATGGCTACACCTTC.

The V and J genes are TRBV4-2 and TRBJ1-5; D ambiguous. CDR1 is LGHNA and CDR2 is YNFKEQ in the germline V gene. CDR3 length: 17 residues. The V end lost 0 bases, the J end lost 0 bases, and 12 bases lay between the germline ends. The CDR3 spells CASSQDPTVYSNQPQHF. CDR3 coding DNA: TGTGCCAGCAGCCAAGATCCAACGGTCTATAGCAATCAGCCCCAGCATTTT.

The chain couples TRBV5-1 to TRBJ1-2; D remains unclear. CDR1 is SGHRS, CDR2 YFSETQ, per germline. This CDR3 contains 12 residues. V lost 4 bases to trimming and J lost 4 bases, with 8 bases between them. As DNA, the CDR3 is TGCGCCAGCAGCCTCACCTCCTATGGCTACACCTTC. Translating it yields CASSLTSYGYTF.

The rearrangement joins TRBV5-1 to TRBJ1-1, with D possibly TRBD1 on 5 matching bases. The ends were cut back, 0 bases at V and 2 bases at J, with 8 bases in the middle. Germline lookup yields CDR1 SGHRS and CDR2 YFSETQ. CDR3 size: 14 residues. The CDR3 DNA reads TGCGCCAGCAGCTTGGCCTGGACAAACACTGAAGCTTTCTTT. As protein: CASSLAWTNTEAFF.

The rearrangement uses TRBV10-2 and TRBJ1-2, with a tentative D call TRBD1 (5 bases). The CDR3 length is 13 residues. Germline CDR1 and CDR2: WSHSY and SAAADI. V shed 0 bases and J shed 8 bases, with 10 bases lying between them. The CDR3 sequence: CASSESSWGGYTF. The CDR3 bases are TGCGCCAGCAGTGAGTCGTCCTGGGGCGGCTACACCTTC.

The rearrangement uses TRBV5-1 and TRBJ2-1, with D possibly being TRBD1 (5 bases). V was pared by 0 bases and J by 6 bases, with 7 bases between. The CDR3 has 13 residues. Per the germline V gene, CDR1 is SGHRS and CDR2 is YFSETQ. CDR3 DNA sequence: TGCGCCAGCAGCTTGGGGCAGGGCAATGAGCAGTTCTTC. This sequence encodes CASSLGQGNEQFF.

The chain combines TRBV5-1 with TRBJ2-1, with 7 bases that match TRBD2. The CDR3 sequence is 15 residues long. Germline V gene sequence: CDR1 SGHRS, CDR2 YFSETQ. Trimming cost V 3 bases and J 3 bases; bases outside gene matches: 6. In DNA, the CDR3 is TGCGCCAGCAGCTATTCTAGCGGCCTCTACAATGAGCAGTTCTTC. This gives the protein CASSYSSGLYNEQFF.

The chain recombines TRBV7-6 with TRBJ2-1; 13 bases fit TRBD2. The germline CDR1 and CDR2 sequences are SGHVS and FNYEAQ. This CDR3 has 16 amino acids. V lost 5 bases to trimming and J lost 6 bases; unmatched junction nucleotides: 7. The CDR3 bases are TGTGCCAGCAGCCTCGGACTAGCGGGAGCGCGCAATGAGCAGTTCTTC. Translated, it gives CASSLGLAGARNEQFF.

As DNA, the CDR3 is TGTGCCAGCAGTTTCCGGGACACTGGACCGGGGGAGCTGTTTTTT. It specifies CASSFRDTGPGELFF. The rearrangement joins TRBV6-1 to TRBJ2-2, with D tentatively TRBD1 (6 bases). V lost 5 bases and J 8 bases, leaving 18 bases between the germline ends. Germline loops: CDR1 MNHNS, CDR2 SASEGT. The CDR3 sequence is 15 residues long.

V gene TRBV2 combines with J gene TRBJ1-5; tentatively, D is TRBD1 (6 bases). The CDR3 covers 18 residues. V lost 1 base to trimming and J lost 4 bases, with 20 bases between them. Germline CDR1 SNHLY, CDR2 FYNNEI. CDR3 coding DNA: TGTGCCAGCAGTGAAGGGTATGGGTTAGGGGGGCAAAATCAGCCCCAGCATTTT. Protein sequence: CASSEGYGLGGQNQPQHF.

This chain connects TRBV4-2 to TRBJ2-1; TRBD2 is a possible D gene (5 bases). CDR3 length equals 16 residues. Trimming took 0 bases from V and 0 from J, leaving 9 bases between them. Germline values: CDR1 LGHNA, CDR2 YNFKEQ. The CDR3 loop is CASSQDRDPSYNEQFF. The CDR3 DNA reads TGTGCCAGCAGCCAAGATCGGGATCCCTCCTACAATGAGCAGTTCTTC.

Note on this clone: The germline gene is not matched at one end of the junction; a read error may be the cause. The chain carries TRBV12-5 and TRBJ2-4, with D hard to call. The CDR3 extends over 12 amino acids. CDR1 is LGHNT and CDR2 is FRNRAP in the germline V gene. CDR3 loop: CAFWAFRVSADF. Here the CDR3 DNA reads TGTGCTTTTTGGGCCTTTCGTGTCAGCGCTGACTTC.

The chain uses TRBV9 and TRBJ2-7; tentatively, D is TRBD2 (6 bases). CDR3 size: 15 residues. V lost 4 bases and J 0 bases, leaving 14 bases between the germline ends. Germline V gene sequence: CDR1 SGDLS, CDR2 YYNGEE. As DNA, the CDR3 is TGTGCCAGCAGCCCGAAGGGGAGGAGCTCCTACGAGCAGTACTTC. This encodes CASSPKGRSSYEQYF.

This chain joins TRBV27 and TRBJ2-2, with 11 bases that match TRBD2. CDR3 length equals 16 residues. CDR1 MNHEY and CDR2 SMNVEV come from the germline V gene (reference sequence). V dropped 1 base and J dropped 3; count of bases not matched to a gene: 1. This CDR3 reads CASSLLGLADTGELFF. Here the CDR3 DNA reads TGTGCCAGCAGTTTATTGGGACTAGCGGACACCGGGGAGCTGTTTTTT.

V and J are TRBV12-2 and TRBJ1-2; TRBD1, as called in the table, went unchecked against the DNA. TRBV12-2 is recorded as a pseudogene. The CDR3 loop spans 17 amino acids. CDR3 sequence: CASRLGAGDRGGDGYTF. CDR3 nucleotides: TGTGCAAGTCGCTTAGGGGCCGGGGACAGGGGAGGGGATGGCTACACCTTC.

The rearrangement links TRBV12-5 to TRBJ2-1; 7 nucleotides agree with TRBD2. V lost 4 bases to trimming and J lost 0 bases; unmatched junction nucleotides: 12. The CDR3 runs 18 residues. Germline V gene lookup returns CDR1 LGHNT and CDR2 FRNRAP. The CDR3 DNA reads TGTGCTAGTGGTTCCCTGCGACTAGCAAGAAACTCCTACAATGAGCAGTTCTTC. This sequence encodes CASGSLRLARNSYNEQFF.